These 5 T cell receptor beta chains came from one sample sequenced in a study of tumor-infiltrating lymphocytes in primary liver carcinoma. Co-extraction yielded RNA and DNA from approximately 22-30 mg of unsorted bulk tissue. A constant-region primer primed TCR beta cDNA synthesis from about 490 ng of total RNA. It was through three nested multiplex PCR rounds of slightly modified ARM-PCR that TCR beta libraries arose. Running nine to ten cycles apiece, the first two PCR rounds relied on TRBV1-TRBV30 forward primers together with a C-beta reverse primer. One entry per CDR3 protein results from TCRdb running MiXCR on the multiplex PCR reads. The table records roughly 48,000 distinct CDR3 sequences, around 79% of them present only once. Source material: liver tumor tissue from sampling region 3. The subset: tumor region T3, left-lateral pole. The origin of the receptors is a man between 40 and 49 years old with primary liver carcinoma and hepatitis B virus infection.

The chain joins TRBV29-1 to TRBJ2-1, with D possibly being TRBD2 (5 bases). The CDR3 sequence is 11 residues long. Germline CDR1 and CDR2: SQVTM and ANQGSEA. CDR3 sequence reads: CSVDRRNEQFF. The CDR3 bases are TGCAGTGTCGATAGGAGGAATGAGCAGTTCTTC.

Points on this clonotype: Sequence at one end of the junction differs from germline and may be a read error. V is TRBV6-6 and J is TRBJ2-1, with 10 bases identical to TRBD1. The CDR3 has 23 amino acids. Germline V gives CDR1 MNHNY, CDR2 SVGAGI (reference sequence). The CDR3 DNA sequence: TGTGCCAGCTGTTACTACGGGACAGGGGTTCCTACTAGACGGGAGGGACTAAAAAATGAGCAGTTCTTC. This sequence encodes CASCYYGTGVPTRREGLKNEQFF.

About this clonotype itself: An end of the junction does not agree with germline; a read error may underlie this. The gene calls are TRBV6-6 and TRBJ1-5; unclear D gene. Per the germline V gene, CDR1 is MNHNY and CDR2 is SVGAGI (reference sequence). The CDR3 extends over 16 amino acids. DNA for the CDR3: TGTGCCAACAGTTATCGAGTAGGGTATAGCAATCAGCCCCAGCATTTT. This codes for CANSYRVGYSNQPQHF.

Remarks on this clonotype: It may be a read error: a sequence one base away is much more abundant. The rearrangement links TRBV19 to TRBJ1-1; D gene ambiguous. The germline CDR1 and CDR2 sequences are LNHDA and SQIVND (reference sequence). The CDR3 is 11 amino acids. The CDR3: CVSNQNTEAFF. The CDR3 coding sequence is TGTGTCAGTAACCAGAACACTGAAGCTTTCTTT.

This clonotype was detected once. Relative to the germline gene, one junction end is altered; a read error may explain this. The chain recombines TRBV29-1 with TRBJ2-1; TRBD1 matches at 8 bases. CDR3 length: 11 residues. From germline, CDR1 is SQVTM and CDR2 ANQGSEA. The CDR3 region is CSARTGGQQFF. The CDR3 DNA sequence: TGTAGCGCCCGAACAGGGGGTCAGCAGTTCTTC.